What follows are 20 T cell receptor beta chains derived from one specimen sequenced in a study of T cells in Graves' hyperthyroidism and ophthalmopathy. The source material, RNA transcripts, was used to amplify TCR beta CDR3 regions. Primed by the HTBI set, a first-round RT-PCR was run on the TCR CDR3. TCRdb re-called the multiplex PCR reads with MiXCR, one entry per CDR3 protein. The data contain about 350,000 distinct CDR3 sequences, over 15% of them seen just once; the ten biggest clones take up 15% to 18%. The specimen was blood. The receptors come from a woman aged 40 to 50 with Graves' ophthalmopathy.

This clonotype was counted at least ten times. This chain links TRBV6-2 or TRBV6-3 with TRBJ2-7; 9 bases line up with TRBD1. The trim removed 9 bases at V and 3 bases at J, leaving 9 bases unmatched. Germline CDR1 reads MNHEY; CDR2 reads SVGEGT. The CDR3 covers 14 residues. The CDR3 region is CASHTGGRDYEQYF. The CDR3 DNA follows: TGTGCCAGTCATACAGGGGGCCGCGACTACGAGCAGTACTTC.

A note on this clonotype: The germline gene is not matched at one end of the junction; a read error may be the cause. V gene TRBV29-1 combines with J gene TRBJ1-2, with TRBD1 identical over 7 bases. The V gene's germline CDR1 is SQVTM and CDR2 ANQGSEA. The length of the CDR3 is 14 residues. Here the CDR3 DNA reads TGCAGCGTCGACATGAAAGGGGGCGCACGTGGCTACAACTTC. It translates to CSVDMKGGARGYNF.

The table lists this clonotype with a few counts. The V call is TRBV12-3 or TRBV12-4, the J call TRBJ1-2, with 7 bases matching TRBD1. The CDR3 runs to 13 residues. V trimming: 5 bases; J trimming: 4 bases; junction bases outside the gene matches: 4. This CDR3 is CASSGDRAYGYTF. CDR3 nucleotides: TGTGCCAGCAGTGGTGACAGGGCCTATGGCTACACCTTC.

This clonotype showed up many times. The V and J genes are TRBV28 and TRBJ2-5, with 9 bases that match TRBD2. The V gene end was trimmed by 7 bases and the J gene end by 7 bases; junction bases not matched to a gene: 10. The CDR3 is 14 amino acids. CDR1 is MDHEN and CDR2 is SYDVKM in the germline V gene. The CDR3 sequence is CASTPGLAHGTQYF. CDR3 bases: TGTGCCAGCACGCCGGGACTAGCTCATGGGACCCAGTACTTC.

This clonotype was counted many times. The CDR3, as DNA: TGTGCCACCGGCCTCTACGAGCAGTACTTC. Amino acid sequence: CATGLYEQYF. The V gene is TRBV6-1, the J gene TRBJ2-7; D call uncertain. Germline values: CDR1 MNHNS, CDR2 SASEGT. Trimming shortened V by 10 bases and J by 3 bases, and 7 bases separated the two germline ends. This CDR3 has 10 residues.

With respect to this clonotype: This may come from a read error, since a much larger clone is one base off. The V gene is TRBV11-2, the J gene TRBJ1-1, with no clear D. Germline-derived CDR1 and CDR2 are SGHAT and FQNNGV. The CDR3 contains 16 residues. The CDR3 coding sequence is TGTGCCGGCAGCGGAAGCACACTCCACCAGAACACTGAAGCTTTCTTT. Its translation: CAGSGSTLHQNTEAFF.

This clonotype was seen repeatedly, ten times or more. J is TRBJ2-7 and V is TRBV3-1; perhaps TRBD1 as D (6 bases). Looked up from germline, CDR1 is LGHDT and CDR2 is YNNKEL (reference sequence). The ends were cut back, 5 bases at V and 3 bases at J, with 17 bases in the middle. The CDR3 length is 15 residues. The CDR3 DNA reads TGTGCCAGCAGCGCAACACAGGGATCGAACTACGAGCAGTACTTC. Translation gives CASSATQGSNYEQYF.

The V call is TRBV4-1, the J call TRBJ2-7; possible D gene TRBD1, 5 bases. Germline V gene lookup returns CDR1 MGHRA and CDR2 YSYEKL. V was clipped by 3 bases and J by 7 bases, with 10 bases between them. This CDR3 comprises 12 residues. The CDR3 DNA is TGCGCCAGCAGCCACCGAGACAGAGAGCAGTACTTC. Its protein product is CASSHRDREQYF.

In this sample, this clonotype turned up many times. This chain links TRBV18 with TRBJ1-1; D ambiguous. V dropped 2 bases and J dropped 2 bases, with 15 bases sitting between them. The CDR3 runs to 16 residues. Germline V CDR1 and CDR2: KGHSH, LQKENI. CDR3 protein: CASSPDEHGPNTEAFF. The DNA for the CDR3 is TGTGCCAGCTCACCAGACGAACACGGACCTAACACTGAAGCTTTCTTT.

This clonotype has a count of ten or more. The J gene is TRBJ1-1, the V gene TRBV6-1; possibly TRBD1 for D (6 bases). This CDR3 has 16 amino acids. V was trimmed by 6 bases and J by 1 base, leaving 18 bases between them. The germline CDR1 and CDR2 sequences are MNHNS and SASEGT. For the CDR3, the DNA is TGTGCCAGCAGCTCCGGGACAAACCAACCGAACACTGAAGCTTTCTTT. Its protein product is CASSSGTNQPNTEAFF.

The chain carries TRBV11-1 and TRBJ2-2; D remains unclear. This CDR3 has 16 amino acids. Trimming removed 0 bases from V and 1 base from J, with 9 bases in between. Germline V gives CDR1 SGHAT, CDR2 FQDESV (reference sequence). The CDR3 DNA reads TGTGCCAGCAGCTTAGCGGGCGGAGTGAACACCGGGGAGCTGTTTTTT. It is translated as CASSLAGGVNTGELFF.

This clonotype was found many times. V usage is TRBV10-3 and J usage is TRBJ1-1; 8 bases match TRBD1. The CDR3 consists of 15 residues. From germline, CDR1 is ENHRY and CDR2 SYGVKD. Trimming at V came to 6 bases and at J to 1 base, leaving 7 bases not matched to a gene. CDR3 nucleotides: TGTGCCATCAGCGCAGGACAGGGAGAGAACACTGAAGCTTTCTTT. Its translation: CAISAGQGENTEAFF.

This clonotype was seen repeatedly, ten times or more. The chain employs TRBV7-9 and TRBJ2-7, with 9 positions matching TRBD1. This CDR3 spans 15 amino acids. J was trimmed by 4 bases and V by 4 bases; bases with no gene match: 8. Germline V gives CDR1 SEHNR, CDR2 FQNEAQ (reference sequence). In DNA, the CDR3 is TGTGCCAGCAGCTCGAACAGGGGGCGCCGTTACGAGCAGTACTTC. It yields the protein CASSSNRGRRYEQYF. Based on the CDR3 plus reference TRBV7-9 and TRBJ2-7, the full variable domain is DTGVSQNPRHKITKRGQNVTFRCDPISEHNRLYWYRQTLGQGPEFLTYFQNEAQLEKSRLLSDRFSAERPKGSFSTLEIQRTEQGDSAMYLCASSSNRGRRYEQYFGPGTRLTVT.

This clonotype was recorded at least ten times. The chain uses TRBV28 and TRBJ2-5, with 8 bases fitting TRBD2. The CDR3 is made up of 17 amino acids. Per germline, CDR1 MDHEN and CDR2 SYDVKM. V lost 5 bases and J lost 3; bases outside the gene matches: 14. The CDR3 loop is CASSPGGWGTSEETQYF. In DNA, the CDR3 is TGTGCCAGCAGTCCTGGGGGATGGGGGACTAGTGAAGAGACCCAGTACTTC.

In this sample, this clonotype turned up many times. The CDR3 DNA sequence: TGTGCCAGCAGTAGAGTAGATGGCGGGAGGTCTGGGGCCAACGTCCTGACTTTC. This codes for CASSRVDGGRSGANVLTF. The rearrangement joins TRBV27 to TRBJ2-6; 8 bases match TRBD2. The CDR3 has 18 amino acids. V was pared by 5 bases and J by 1 base, with 10 bases of the junction left unmatched. Germline-derived CDR1 and CDR2 are MNHEY and SMNVEV (reference sequence).

The sample holds many counts of this clonotype. The gene calls are TRBV6-1 and TRBJ2-7, with D possibly TRBD1 on 7 matching bases. V lost 11 bases to trimming and J lost 0 bases, with 20 bases between them. This CDR3 region has 15 residues. The germline V gene encodes CDR1 MNHNS and CDR2 SASEGT. CDR3 coding DNA: TGTGCCGGCCTATCTACGGGGGACAGCTCCTACGAGCAGTACTTC. This translates into CAGLSTGDSSYEQYF.

In this sample, this clonotype turned up many times. J is TRBJ2-7 and V is TRBV12-3 or TRBV12-4; no definite D call. Between the trimmed V and J ends, which lost 6 bases and 2 bases, there was a span of 11 bases. The CDR3 extends over 13 amino acids. For the CDR3, the DNA is TGTGCCAGCAGCCCCGACTCGACCTACGAGCAGTACTTC. It specifies CASSPDSTYEQYF.

This clonotype has a count of ten or more. The chain has TRBV28 and TRBJ2-7, with D possibly being TRBD2 (5 bases). Germline CDR1 is MDHEN and CDR2 is SYDVKM. The CDR3 has 15 residues. V was trimmed by 3 bases and J by 1 base, leaving 13 bases between them. CDR3 protein: CASSFRVTGSYEQYF. The CDR3 coding sequence is TGTGCCAGCAGTTTTCGGGTCACGGGATCCTACGAGCAGTACTTC.

This sequence joins TRBV10-3 and TRBJ1-2; D gene uncertain. The germline V gene encodes CDR1 ENHRY and CDR2 SYGVKD. Trimming removed 0 bases at V and 5 bases at J, with 13 bases between. The CDR3 spans 15 residues. As DNA, the CDR3 is TGTGCCATCAGTGAGTCGGCAGTAGTAGAATATGGCTACACCTTC. Translated, it gives CAISESAVVEYGYTF.

To note about this clonotype: The CDR3 ends on some other residue instead of the conserved phenylalanine or tryptophan, so this is likely a read error. V usage is TRBV4-3 and J usage is TRBJ2-7; 10 nucleotides match TRBD2. J was trimmed by 2 bases and V by 0 bases; bases with no gene match: 4. The CDR3 has 16 amino acids. Germline CDR1 and CDR2: LGHNA and YSLEER. CDR3 sequence reads: CASSQESGRGTYEQYL. The CDR3 DNA reads TGCGCCAGCAGCCAAGAAAGCGGGAGGGGTACCTACGAGCAGTACCTC.